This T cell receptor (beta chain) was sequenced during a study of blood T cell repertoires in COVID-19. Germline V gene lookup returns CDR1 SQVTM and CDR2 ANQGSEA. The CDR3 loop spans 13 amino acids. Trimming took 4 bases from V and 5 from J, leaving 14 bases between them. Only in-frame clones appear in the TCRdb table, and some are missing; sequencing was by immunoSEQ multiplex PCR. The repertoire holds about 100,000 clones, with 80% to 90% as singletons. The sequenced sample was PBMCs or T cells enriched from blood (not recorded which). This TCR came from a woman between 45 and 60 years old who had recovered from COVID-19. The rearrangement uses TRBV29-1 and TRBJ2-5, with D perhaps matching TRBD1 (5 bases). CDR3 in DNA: TGCAGCGTTGTTCGGACACCTAGGGAGACCCAGTACTTC. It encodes CSVVRTPRETQYF. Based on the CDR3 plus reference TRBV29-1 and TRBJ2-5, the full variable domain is SAVISQKPSRDICQRGTSLTIQCQVDSQVTMMFWYRQQPGQSLTLIATANQGSEATYESGFVIDKFPISRPNLTFSTLTVSNMSPEDSSIYLCSVVRTPRETQYFGPGTRLLVL.